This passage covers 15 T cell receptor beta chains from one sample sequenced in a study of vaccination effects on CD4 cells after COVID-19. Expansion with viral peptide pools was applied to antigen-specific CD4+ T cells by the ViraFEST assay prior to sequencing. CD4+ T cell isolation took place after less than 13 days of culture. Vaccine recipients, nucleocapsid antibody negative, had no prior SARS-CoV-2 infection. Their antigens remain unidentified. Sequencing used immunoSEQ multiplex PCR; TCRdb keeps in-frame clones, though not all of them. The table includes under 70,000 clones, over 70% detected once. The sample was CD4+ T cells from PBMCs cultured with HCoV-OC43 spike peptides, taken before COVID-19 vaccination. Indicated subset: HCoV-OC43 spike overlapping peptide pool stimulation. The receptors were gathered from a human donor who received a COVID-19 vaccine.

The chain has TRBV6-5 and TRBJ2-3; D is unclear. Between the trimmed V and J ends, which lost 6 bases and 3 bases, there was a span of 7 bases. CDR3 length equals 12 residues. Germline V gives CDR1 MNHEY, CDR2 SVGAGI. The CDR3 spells CASRPSTDTQYF. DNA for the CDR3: TGTGCCAGCAGACCGTCGACAGATACGCAGTATTTT.

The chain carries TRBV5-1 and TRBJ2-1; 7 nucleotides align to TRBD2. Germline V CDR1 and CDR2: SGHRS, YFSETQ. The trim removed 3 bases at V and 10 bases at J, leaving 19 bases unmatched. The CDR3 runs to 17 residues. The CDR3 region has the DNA TGCGCCAGCAGCTCCATCGGCGGGGGACCCCCTTTTGTCGAGCAGTTCTTC. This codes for CASSSIGGGPPFVEQFF.

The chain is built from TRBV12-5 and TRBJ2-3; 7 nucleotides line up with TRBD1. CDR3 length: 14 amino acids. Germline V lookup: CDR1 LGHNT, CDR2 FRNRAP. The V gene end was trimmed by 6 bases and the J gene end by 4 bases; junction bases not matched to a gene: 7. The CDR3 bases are TGTGCTAGTGGCCCACAGGGGTTAGCAGATACGCAGTATTTT. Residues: CASGPQGLADTQYF.

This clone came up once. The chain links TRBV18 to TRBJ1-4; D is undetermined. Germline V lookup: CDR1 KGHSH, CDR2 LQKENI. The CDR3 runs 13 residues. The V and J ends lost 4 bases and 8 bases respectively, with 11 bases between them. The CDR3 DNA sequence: TGTGCCAGCTCACGCGGGAAGAACGAAAAACTGTTTTTT. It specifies CASSRGKNEKLFF.

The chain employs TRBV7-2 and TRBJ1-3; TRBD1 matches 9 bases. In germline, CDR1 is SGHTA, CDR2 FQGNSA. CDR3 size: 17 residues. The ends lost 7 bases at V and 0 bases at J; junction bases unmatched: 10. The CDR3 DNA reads TGTGCCAGCACCAAAGGACAGGGGCCGATCTCTGGAAACACCATATATTTT. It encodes CASTKGQGPISGNTIYF.

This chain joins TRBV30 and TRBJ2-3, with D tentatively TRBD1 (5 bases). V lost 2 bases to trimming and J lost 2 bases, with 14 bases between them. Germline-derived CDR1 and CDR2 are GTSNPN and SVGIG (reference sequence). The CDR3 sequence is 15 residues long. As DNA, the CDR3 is TGTGCCTGGAGTTCTTTAGGGGTCTACACAGATACGCAGTATTTT. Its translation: CAWSSLGVYTDTQYF.

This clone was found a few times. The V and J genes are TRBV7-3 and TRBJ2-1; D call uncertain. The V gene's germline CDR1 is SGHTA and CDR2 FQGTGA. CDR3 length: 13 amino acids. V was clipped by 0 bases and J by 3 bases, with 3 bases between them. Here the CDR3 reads CASSLTSYNEQFF. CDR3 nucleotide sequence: TGTGCCAGCAGCTTAACCAGCTACAATGAGCAGTTCTTC.

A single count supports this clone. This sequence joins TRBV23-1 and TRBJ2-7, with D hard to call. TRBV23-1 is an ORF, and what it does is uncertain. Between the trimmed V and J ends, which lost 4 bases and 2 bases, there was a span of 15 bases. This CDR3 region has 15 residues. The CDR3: CASSLPCGGAYEQYV. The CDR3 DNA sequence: TGCGCCAGCAGTCTCCCTTGTGGTGGGGCCTACGAGCAGTACGTC.

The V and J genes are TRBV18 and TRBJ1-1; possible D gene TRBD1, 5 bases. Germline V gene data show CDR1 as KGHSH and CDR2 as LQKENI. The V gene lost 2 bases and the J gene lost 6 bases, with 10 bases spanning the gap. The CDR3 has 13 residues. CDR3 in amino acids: CASSPGRQPEAFF. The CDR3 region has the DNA TGTGCCAGCTCACCAGGGCGACAGCCTGAAGCTTTCTTT.

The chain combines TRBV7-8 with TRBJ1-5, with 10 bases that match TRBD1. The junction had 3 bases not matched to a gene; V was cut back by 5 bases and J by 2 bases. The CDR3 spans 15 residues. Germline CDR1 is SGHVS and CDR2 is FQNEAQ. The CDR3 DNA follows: TGTGCCAGCAGCCCAGGGACAGGGGGCAATCAGCCCCAGCATTTT. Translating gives CASSPGTGGNQPQHF.

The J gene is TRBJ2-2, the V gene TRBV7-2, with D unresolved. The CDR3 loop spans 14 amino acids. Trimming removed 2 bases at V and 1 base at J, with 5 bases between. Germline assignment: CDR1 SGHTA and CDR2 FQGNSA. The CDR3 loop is CASSLHLNTGELFF. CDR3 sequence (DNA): TGTGCCAGCAGCTTACATTTGAACACCGGGGAGCTGTTTTTT.

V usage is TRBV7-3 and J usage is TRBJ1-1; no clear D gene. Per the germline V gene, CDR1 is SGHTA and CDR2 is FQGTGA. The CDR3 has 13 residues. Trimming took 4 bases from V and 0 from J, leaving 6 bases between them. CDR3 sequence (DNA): TGTGCCAGCAGCTCGACGGTGAACACTGAAGCTTTCTTT. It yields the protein CASSSTVNTEAFF.

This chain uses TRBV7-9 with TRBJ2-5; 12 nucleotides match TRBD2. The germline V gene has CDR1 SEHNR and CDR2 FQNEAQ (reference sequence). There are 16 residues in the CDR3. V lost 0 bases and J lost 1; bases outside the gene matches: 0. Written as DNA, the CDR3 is TGTGCCAGCAGCTTAGCACTAGCGGGGGGCCAAGAGACCCAGTACTTC. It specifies CASSLALAGGQETQYF.

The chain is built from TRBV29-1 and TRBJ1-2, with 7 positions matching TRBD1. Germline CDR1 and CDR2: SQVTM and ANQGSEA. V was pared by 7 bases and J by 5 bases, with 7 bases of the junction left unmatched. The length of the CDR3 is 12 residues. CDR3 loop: CSGGGQSYGYTF. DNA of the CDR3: TGCAGCGGGGGGGGACAGTCTTATGGCTACACCTTC. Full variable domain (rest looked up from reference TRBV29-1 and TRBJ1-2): SAVISQKPSRDICQRGTSLTIQCQVDSQVTMMFWYRQQPGQSLTLIATANQGSEATYESGFVIDKFPISRPNLTFSTLTVSNMSPEDSSIYLCSGGGQSYGYTFGSGTRLTVV.

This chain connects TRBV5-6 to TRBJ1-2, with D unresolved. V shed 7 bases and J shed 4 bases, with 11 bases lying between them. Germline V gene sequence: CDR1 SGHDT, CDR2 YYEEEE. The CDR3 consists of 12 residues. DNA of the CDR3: TGTGCCAGCTCCAGCCGTAGCTATGGCTACACCTTC. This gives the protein CASSSRSYGYTF. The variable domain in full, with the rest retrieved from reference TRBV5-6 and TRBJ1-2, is DAGVTQSPTHLIKTRGQQVTLRCSPKSGHDTVSWYQQALGQGPQFIFQYYEEEERQRGNFPDRFSGHQFPNYSSELNVNALLLGDSALYLCASSSRSYGYTFGSGTRLTVV.